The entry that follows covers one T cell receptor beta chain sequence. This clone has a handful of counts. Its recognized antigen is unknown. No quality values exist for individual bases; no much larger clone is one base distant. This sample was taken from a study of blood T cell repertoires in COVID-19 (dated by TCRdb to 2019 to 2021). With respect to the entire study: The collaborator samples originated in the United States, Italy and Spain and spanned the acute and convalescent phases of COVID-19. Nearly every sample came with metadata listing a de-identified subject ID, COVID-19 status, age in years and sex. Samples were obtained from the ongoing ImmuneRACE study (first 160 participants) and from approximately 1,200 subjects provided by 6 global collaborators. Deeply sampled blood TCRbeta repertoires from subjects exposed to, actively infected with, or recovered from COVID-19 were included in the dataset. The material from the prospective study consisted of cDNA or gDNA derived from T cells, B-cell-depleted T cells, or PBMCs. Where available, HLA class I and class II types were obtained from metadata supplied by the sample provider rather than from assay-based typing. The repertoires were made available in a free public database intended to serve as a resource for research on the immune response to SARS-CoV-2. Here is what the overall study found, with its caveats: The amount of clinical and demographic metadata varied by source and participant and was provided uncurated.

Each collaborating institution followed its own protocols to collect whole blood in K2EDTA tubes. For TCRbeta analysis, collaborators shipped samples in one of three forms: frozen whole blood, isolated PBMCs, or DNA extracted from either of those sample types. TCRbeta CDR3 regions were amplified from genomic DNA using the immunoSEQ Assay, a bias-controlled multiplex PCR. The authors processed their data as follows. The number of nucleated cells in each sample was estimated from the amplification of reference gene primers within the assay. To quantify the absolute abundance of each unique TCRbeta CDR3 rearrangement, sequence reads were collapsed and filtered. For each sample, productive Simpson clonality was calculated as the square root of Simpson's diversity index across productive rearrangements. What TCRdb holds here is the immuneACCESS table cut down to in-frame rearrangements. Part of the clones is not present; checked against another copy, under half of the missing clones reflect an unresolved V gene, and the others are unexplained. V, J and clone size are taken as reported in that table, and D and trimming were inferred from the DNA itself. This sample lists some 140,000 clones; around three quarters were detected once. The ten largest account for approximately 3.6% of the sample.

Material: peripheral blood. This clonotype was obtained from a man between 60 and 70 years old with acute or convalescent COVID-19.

At the DNA level, the sequence is TGTGCCAGCCTAGGAGGGGGCGCGGGCAATCAGCCCCAGCATTTT. It encodes CASLGGGAGNQPQHF. Here the chain combines TRBV28 and TRBJ1-5; 7 junctional bases match TRBD1. As encoded in the germline V gene, CDR1 is MDHEN while CDR2 is SYDVKM. From its cysteine to its phenylalanine, the CDR3 spans 15 amino acids. Just the 45-base CDR3 DNA is kept, in frame starting at base 1. V trim: 8 bases; J trim: 2 bases; unmatched bases: 9.